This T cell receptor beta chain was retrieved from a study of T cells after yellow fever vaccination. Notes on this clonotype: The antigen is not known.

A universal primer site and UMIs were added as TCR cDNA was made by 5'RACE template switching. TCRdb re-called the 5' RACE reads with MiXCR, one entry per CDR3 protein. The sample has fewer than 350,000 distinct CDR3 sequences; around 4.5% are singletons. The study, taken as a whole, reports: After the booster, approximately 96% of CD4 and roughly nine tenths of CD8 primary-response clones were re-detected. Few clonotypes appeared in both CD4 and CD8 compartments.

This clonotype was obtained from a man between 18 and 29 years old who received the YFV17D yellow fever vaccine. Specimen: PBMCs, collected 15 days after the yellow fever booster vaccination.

The CDR3 here is CASSQSEGGLTEKLFF. The CDR3 region has the DNA TGTGCCAGCAGCCAATCCGAGGGCGGTTTAACTGAAAAACTGTTTTTT. V usage is TRBV3-1 and J usage is TRBJ1-4; D ambiguous. V lost 2 bases, J lost 7 bases, and 17 bases lay in between. The germline V gene has CDR1 LGHDT and CDR2 YNNKEL (reference sequence). CDR3 size: 16 residues.